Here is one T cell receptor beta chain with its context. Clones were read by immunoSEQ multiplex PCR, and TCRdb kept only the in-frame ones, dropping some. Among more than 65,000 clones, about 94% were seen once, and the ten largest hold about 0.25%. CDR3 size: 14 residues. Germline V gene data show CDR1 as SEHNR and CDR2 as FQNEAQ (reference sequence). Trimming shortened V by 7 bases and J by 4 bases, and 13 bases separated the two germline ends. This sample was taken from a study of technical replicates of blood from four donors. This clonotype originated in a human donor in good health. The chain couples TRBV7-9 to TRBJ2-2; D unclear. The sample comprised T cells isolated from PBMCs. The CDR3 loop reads CASIQVLSTGELFF. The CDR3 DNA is TGTGCCAGCATCCAGGTTCTCAGCACCGGGGAGCTGTTTTTT.